The entry below gives a single TCR beta chain sequence along with its context. The antigen remains undetermined. Germline-derived CDR1 and CDR2 are SGHNT and YYREEE (reference sequence). CDR3 length: 19 residues. The V gene end was trimmed by 0 bases and the J gene end by 6 bases; junction bases not matched to a gene: 14. This sample is part of a study of cytotoxic CD8 clonotypes in ibrutinib-treated CLL. Overall study context: Samples showed on average roughly 260,000 productive templates and more than 75,000 productive rearrangements.

The method was immunoSEQ multiplex PCR; TCRdb's version includes in-frame clones alone and lacks a portion of them. This repertoire shows about 310,000 clones, 80% found once; its top ten account for 6.5% to 8.5%. Study conclusions and caveats: Rising at ibrutinib response, clonality subsequently fell back toward baseline at progression.

The sequence was collected from a human donor with chronic lymphocytic leukemia. V is TRBV5-4 and J is TRBJ2-1, with 11 bases aligning to TRBD2. The source was PBMCs, collected before ibrutinib treatment. CDR3 sequence: CASSLEGLTSGKLANEQFF. DNA of the CDR3: TGTGCCAGCAGCTTGGAGGGCTTGACTAGCGGGAAATTAGCCAATGAGCAGTTCTTC.